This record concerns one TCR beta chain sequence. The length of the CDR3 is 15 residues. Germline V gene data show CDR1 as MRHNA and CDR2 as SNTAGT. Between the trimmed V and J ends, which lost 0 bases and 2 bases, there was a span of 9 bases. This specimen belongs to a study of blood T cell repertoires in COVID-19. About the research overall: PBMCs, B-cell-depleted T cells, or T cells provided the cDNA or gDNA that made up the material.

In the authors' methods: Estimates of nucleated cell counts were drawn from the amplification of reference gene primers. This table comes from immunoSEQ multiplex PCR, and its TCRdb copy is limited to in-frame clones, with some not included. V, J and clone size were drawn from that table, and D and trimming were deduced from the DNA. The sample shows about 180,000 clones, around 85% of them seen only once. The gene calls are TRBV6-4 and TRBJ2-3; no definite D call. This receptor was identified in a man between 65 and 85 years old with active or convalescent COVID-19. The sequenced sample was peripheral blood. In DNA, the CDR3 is TGTGCCAGCAGTGACTCGGGCGCAGACACAGATACGCAGTATTTT. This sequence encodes CASSDSGADTDTQYF.